This T cell receptor beta chain is from a study of blood T cell repertoires in COVID-19. About the study: COVID-19 samples from acute and convalescent phases originated in the United States, Italy and Spain.

The CDR3 contains 16 residues. CDR1 is LGHNA, CDR2 YSLEER, per germline. The V and J ends lost 4 bases and 4 bases, in that order; junction bases with no gene match: 7. Source study methods: Reference gene primer amplification gave nucleated cell count estimates. The protocol was immunoSEQ multiplex PCR, while the TCRdb copy is restricted to in-frame clones and leaves out a portion. The DNA was the basis for D and trimming; V, J and clone size are from that table. The sample lists under 85,000 clones; around 83% were seen once. The receptor comes from a man aged 25 to 40 with COVID-19, enrolled during active disease. V and J are TRBV4-3 and TRBJ2-2; 9 bases fit TRBD2. Sequencing input: peripheral blood. The CDR3 DNA is TGCGCCAGCAGCCCAATAGCGGGAGCGGCCACCGGGGAGCTGTTTTTT. Amino acids: CASSPIAGAATGELFF.